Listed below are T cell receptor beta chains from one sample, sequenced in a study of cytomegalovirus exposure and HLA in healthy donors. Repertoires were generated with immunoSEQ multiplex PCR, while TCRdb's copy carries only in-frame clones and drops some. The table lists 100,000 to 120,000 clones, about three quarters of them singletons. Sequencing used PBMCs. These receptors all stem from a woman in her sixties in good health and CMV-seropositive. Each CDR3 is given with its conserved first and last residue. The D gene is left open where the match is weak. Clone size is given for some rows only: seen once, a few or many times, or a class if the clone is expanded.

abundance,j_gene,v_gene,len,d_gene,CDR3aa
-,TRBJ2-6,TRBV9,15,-,CASTRFSSGANVLTF
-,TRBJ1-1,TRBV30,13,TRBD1,CAWSSTGPSEAFF
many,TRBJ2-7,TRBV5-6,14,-,CASSLVGQNYEQYF
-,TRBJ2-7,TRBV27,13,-,CASRSLTLGEQYF
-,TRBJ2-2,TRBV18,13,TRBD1,CASSRGGSGELFF
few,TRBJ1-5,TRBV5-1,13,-,CASSLEGSQPQHF
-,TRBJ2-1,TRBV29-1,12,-,CSVVKTYNEQFF
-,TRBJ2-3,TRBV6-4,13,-,CASSDSIRATQYF
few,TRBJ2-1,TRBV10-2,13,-,CASSEGLGNEQFF
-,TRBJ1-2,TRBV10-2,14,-,CASSESADGYGYTF
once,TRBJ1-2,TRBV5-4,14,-,CASSLSGTGRSHTF
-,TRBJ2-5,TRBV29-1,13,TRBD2,CSGAVAGEETQYF
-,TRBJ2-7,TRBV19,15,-,CANRFDGGRTYEQYF
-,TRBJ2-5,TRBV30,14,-,CAWSSLRQGGTQYF
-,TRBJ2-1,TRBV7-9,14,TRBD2,CASSLGRTSGSQFF
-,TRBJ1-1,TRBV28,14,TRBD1,CASRGGQVNTEAFF
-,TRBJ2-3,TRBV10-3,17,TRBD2,CAISDGLAGFSTDTQYF
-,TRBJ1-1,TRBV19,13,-,CASTEQGGTEAFF
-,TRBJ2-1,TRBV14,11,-,CASSQASEQFF
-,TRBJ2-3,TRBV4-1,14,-,CASSPNVREDTQYF
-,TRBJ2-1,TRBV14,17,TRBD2,CASSQDDGAGVSNEQFF
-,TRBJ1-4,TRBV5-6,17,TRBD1,CASSLGKDRGAEEKLFF
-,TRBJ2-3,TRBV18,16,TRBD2,CASSPPLRENSDTQYF
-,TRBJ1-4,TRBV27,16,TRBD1,CASCRFSGQYNEKLFF
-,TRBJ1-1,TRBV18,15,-,CASSPPNPRYTEAFF
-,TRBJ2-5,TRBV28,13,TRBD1,CASSSTGGQIQYF
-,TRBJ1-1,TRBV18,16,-,CASSPKGGGVNTEAFF
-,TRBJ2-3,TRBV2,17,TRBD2,CASSLRTSGQRTDTQYF
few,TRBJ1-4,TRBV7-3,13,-,CASSTSAGEKLFF
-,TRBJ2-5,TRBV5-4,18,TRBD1,CASSLGTGIRSATETQYF
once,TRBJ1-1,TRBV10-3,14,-,CAISGRGVDTEAFF
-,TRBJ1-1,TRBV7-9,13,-,CSSSSTENTEAFF
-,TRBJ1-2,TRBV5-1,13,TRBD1,CASSLDPGGGYTF
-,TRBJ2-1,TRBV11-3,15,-,CASSRSSSGDNEQFF
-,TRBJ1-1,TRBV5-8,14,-,CASRSGHRNTEAFF
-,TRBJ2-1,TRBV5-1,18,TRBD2,CASSQRLAGQDLYNEQFF